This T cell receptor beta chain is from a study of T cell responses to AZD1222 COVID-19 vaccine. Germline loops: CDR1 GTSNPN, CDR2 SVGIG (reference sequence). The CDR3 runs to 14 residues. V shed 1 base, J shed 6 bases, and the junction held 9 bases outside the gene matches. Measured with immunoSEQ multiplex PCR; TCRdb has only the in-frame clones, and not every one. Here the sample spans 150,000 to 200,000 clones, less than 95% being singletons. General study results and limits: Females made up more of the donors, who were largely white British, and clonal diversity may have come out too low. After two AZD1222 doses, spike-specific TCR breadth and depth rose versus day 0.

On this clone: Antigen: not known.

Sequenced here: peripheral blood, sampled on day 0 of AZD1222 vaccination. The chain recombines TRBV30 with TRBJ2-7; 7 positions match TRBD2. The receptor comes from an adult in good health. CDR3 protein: CAWSAGGSIAEQYF. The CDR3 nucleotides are TGTGCCTGGAGTGCCGGGGGGTCAATCGCCGAGCAGTACTTC.